This T cell receptor beta chain was retrieved from a study of blood T cells in healthy people across ages. For the second PCR, which ran for roughly 6 to 11 cycles, a sample-barcoded 5' primer and a J-beta primer mix were used. Each cDNA molecule, via a template-switch adaptor with 12 random nucleotides, was tagged. From the 5' RACE reads, TCRdb called clonotypes with MiXCR, one entry per CDR3 protein. The profile shows approximately 1.5 million distinct CDR3 sequences, approximately 39% of them singletons. The V end was cut by 3 bases, the J end by 7 bases, with 13 bases between. Per the germline V gene, CDR1 is SEHNR and CDR2 is FQNEAQ (reference sequence). This CDR3 region has 15 residues.

The gene calls are TRBV7-9 and TRBJ1-6; maybe TRBD1 (6 bases). Sequences were obtained from blood. The sequence came from a woman younger than 35 in good health. The CDR3 protein is CASSLGWDTNSPLHF. CDR3 DNA sequence: TGTGCCAGCAGCTTGGGTTGGGACACGAATTCACCCCTCCACTTT.